The 5 T cell receptor beta chains listed next were all sequenced from one sample in a study of T cell repertoires in cytomegalovirus infection. TCRdb re-derived calls from the reads in MiXCR, one entry per CDR3 protein. This table holds fewer than 200,000 distinct CDR3 sequences, roughly 9% found once. Sequenced input: PBMCs. All receptors come from a human donor in good health (CMV status not recorded). Some clones in this sample may be carry-over from other donors' samples.

This clonotype was counted at least ten times. This chain uses TRBV11-2 with TRBJ2-7; the D gene is possibly TRBD1 (6 bases). V dropped 4 bases and J dropped 3 bases, with 13 bases sitting between them. Germline CDR1 SGHAT, CDR2 FQNNGV. This CDR3 has 14 amino acids. The chain's CDR3 is CASSSSGQDYEQYF. The CDR3 DNA is TGTGCCAGCAGCTCCTCGGGACAAGACTACGAGCAGTACTTC.

The rearrangement joins TRBV6-4 to TRBJ2-7, with 7 bases matching TRBD1. There are 15 residues in the CDR3. Trimming took 2 bases from V and 2 from J; bases not matched to a gene: 6. The V gene's germline CDR1 is MRHNA and CDR2 SNTAGT. For the CDR3, the DNA is TGTGCCAGCAGTGACGGACAGGAACTTACCTACGAGCAGTACTTC. As protein: CASSDGQELTYEQYF.

This clonotype showed up many times. The chain links TRBV19 to TRBJ1-1; D is unclear. The V and J ends lost 0 bases and 1 base respectively, with 18 bases between them. Germline V gene lookup returns CDR1 LNHDA and CDR2 SQIVND (reference sequence). The CDR3 extends over 18 amino acids. The CDR3 DNA is TGTGCCAGTAGTATAGATATAAACGGTGGCGTATCGAACACTGAAGCTTTCTTT. Its protein product is CASSIDINGGVSNTEAFF.

This clonotype was observed at least ten times. This chain links TRBV7-2 with TRBJ2-3, with D maybe TRBD2 (6 bases). The CDR3 length is 14 residues. V gave up 3 bases and J gave up 2 bases, with 9 bases separating them. Germline CDR1 SGHTA, CDR2 FQGNSA. CDR3 protein: CASSFSGFTDTQYF. The CDR3 DNA is TGTGCCAGCAGCTTCAGCGGGTTCACAGATACGCAGTATTTT.

A few counts support this clonotype. The CDR3 nucleotides read TGCAGTGCTAGACCTTCAAAGACAGGGGAAGAAAACACCATATATTTT. Translated, it gives CSARPSKTGEENTIYF. The V gene is TRBV20-1, the J gene TRBJ1-3; 8 bases match TRBD1. The V and J ends lost 2 bases and 6 bases, in that order; junction bases with no gene match: 12. This CDR3 is 16 amino acids long. CDR1 is DFQATT, CDR2 SNEGSKA, per germline (reference sequence).